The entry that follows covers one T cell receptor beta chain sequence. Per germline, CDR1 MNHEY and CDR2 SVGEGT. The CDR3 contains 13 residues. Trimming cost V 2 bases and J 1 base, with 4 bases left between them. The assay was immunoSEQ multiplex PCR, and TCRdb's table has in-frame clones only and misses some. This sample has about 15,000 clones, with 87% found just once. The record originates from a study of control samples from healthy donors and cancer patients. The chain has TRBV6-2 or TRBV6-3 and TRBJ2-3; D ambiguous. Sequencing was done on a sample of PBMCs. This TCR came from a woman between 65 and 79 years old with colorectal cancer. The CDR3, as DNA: TGTGCCAGCAGTTACGCCCGCACAGATACGCAGTATTTT. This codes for CASSYARTDTQYF.